This T cell receptor (beta chain) comes out of a study of cytomegalovirus exposure and HLA in healthy donors. General study findings and limits: Specificity for CMV antigens was confirmed in vitro for a few of the CMV-associated chains. Previous analysis showed most TCR beta V segments were productive about 87% or about 30% of the time. There were some 150 TCR beta chains listed as cytomegalovirus-associated.

Regarding this clone: Its antigen remains unidentified.

Germline V lookup: CDR1 MNHEY, CDR2 SVGAGI. CDR3 length: 16 residues. V dropped 2 bases and J dropped 2; count of bases not matched to a gene: 7. PCR amplification relied on 60 Vbeta primers (plus 13 Jbeta primers). In the authors' methods: In a later analysis, about 11 million of about 80 million unique beta chains occurred in at least two donors. The method was immunoSEQ multiplex PCR; TCRdb's version includes in-frame clones alone and lacks a portion of them. The V and J calls and clone size were taken over from that table, and D and trimming were inferred from the DNA. The table includes 100,000 to 150,000 clones, 70% to 85% detected once.

Material for sequencing was PBMCs. The origin of this receptor is a man aged 18 to 30 in good health and CMV-seronegative. The chain recombines TRBV6-5 with TRBJ2-3; 7 bases align to TRBD2. CDR3 nucleotides: TGTGCCAGCAGTTACCGGACCGGGAGGTACACAGATACGCAGTATTTT. Its protein is CASSYRTGRYTDTQYF.